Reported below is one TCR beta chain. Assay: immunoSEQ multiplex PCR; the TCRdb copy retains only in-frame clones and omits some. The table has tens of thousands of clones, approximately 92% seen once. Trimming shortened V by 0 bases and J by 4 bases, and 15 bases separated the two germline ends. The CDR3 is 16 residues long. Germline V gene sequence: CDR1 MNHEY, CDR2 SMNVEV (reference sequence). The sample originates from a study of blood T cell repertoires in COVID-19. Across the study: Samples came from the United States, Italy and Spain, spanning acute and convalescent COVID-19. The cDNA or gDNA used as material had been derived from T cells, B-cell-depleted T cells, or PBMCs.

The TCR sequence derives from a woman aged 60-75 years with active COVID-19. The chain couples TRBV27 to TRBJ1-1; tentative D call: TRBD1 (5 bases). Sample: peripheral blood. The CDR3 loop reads CASSLSIRGVGTEAFF. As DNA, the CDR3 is TGTGCCAGCAGTTTATCGATTAGGGGCGTAGGCACTGAAGCTTTCTTT.